One sample yielded the 20 T cell receptor beta chains listed below, sequenced in a study of blood T cell repertoires in COVID-19. Repertoires were generated with immunoSEQ multiplex PCR, while TCRdb's copy carries only in-frame clones and drops some. The data contain roughly 230,000 clones, about 80% of them seen just once; the ten biggest clones take up more than 3%. Sequencing was done on a sample of PBMCs or T cells enriched from blood (not recorded which). Every receptor here comes from a man in his fifties who had recovered from COVID-19.

This sequence joins TRBV9 and TRBJ2-3; D call uncertain. Germline CDR1 is SGDLS and CDR2 is YYNGEE. The CDR3 contains 14 residues. The V and J ends lost 0 bases and 6 bases respectively, with 11 bases between them. This CDR3 is CASSVDPHSDTQYF. The CDR3 DNA reads TGTGCCAGCAGCGTAGATCCTCACAGCGATACGCAGTATTTT.

The chain combines TRBV25-1 with TRBJ2-2, with 7 bases matching TRBD2. Looked up from germline, CDR1 is MGHDK and CDR2 is SYGVNS. The trim removed 1 base at V and 3 bases at J, leaving 5 bases unmatched. The CDR3 sequence is 16 residues long. The CDR3 protein is CASSECRTSDTGELFF. The DNA for the CDR3 is TGTGCCAGCAGTGAATGTAGGACTAGTGACACCGGGGAGCTGTTTTTT.

The gene calls are TRBV7-9 and TRBJ2-7, with TRBD1 matching 7 bases. From germline, CDR1 is SEHNR and CDR2 FQNEAQ (reference sequence). J lost 3 bases, V lost 0 bases, and 11 bases had no gene match. This CDR3 has 17 residues. CDR3: CASSLAFKPGQFYEQYF. CDR3 coding DNA: TGTGCCAGCAGCTTAGCCTTCAAACCGGGACAGTTCTACGAGCAGTACTTC.

The V call is TRBV5-6, the J call TRBJ2-7; 7 bases are shared with TRBD1. V shed 2 bases, J shed 4 bases, and the junction held 6 bases outside the gene matches. The CDR3 extends over 14 amino acids. The germline V gene encodes CDR1 SGHDT and CDR2 YYEEEE. The CDR3 nucleotides are TGTGCCAGCAGCTTTTACGACAGGGAATACGAGCAGTACTTC. Translation: CASSFYDREYEQYF.

This clone was found once. This chain connects TRBV7-2 to TRBJ2-6; perhaps TRBD2 as D (5 bases). The CDR3 sequence is 14 residues long. Germline V CDR1 and CDR2: SGHTA, FQGNSA. V dropped 3 bases and J dropped 3 bases, with 6 bases sitting between them. CDR3 DNA sequence: TGTGCCAGCAGCTTGGGAGTTGGGGCCAACGTCCTGACTTTC. It is translated as CASSLGVGANVLTF.

The J gene is TRBJ2-1, the V gene TRBV5-4, with D perhaps matching TRBD1 (6 bases). The V and J ends lost 5 bases and 6 bases respectively, with 12 bases between them. Germline CDR1 is SGHNT and CDR2 is YYREEE (reference sequence). The CDR3 runs 13 residues. CDR3 nucleotide sequence: TGTGCCAGCAGTCTGGACAGTTCCAATGAGCAGTTCTTC. Its translation is CASSLDSSNEQFF.

The chain joins TRBV19 to TRBJ1-1; the D is unclear. The length of the CDR3 is 14 residues. Germline CDR1 reads LNHDA; CDR2 reads SQIVND (reference sequence). Trimming removed 3 bases from V and 1 base from J, with 9 bases in between. CDR3 sequence reads: CASSIRDSNTEAFF. The DNA for the CDR3 is TGTGCCAGTAGTATTAGAGATTCGAACACTGAAGCTTTCTTT.

V usage is TRBV7-2 and J usage is TRBJ1-4; 7 bases map to TRBD1. CDR1 is SGHTA, CDR2 FQGNSA, per germline. Unmatched junction bases numbered 4, after V lost 5 bases and J lost 4 bases. CDR3 size: 14 residues. The CDR3 sequence is CASSPTGFNEKLFF. The DNA of the CDR3 is TGTGCCAGCAGCCCGACAGGGTTTAATGAAAAACTGTTTTTT.

The CDR3 nucleotides are TGTGCCAGCAGCCAAGATCTGGGGAGTGACGAGCAGTACTTC. The encoded protein is CASSQDLGSDEQYF. The rearrangement joins TRBV3-1 (or the pseudogene TRBV3-2) to TRBJ2-7, with D perhaps TRBD2 (5 bases). The CDR3 has 14 residues. Germline values: CDR1 LGHDT, CDR2 YNNKEL (reference sequence). V lost 0 bases and J lost 5, with 11 bases in between.

V and J are TRBV7-6 and TRBJ2-5; D might be TRBD1 (5 bases). Germline V CDR1 and CDR2: SGHVS, FNYEAQ. The V and J ends lost 5 bases and 1 base respectively, with 14 bases between them. This CDR3 contains 15 residues. CDR3 DNA sequence: TGTGCCAGCAGCGCCCACCTACAGGTCCAAGAGACCCAGTACTTC. Translating gives CASSAHLQVQETQYF. The variable domain in full, completed from reference TRBV7-6 and TRBJ2-5, reads GAGVSQSPRYKVTKRGQDVALRCDPISGHVSLYWYRQALGQGPEFLTYFNYEAQQDKSGLPNDRFSAERPEGSISTLTIQRTEQRDSAMYRCASSAHLQVQETQYFGPGTRLLVL.

V is TRBV5-1 and J is TRBJ1-4; D might be TRBD1 (5 bases). From germline, CDR1 is SGHRS and CDR2 YFSETQ. This CDR3 has 14 residues. The V end was cut by 2 bases, the J end by 0 bases, with 5 bases between. The CDR3 reads CASSLGATNEKLFF. The DNA for the CDR3 is TGCGCCAGCAGCTTAGGGGCAACTAATGAAAAACTGTTTTTT.

This clone showed up just once. The chain uses TRBV4-1 and TRBJ1-1; D might be TRBD1 (6 bases). The CDR3 is made up of 17 amino acids. V gave up 2 bases and J gave up 1 base, with 17 bases separating them. Germline V CDR1 and CDR2: MGHRA, YSYEKL. CDR3 nucleotide sequence: TGCGCCAGCAGCCAACAGGGGATACCTGTGGGGAACACTGAAGCTTTCTTT. Amino acids: CASSQQGIPVGNTEAFF.

This sequence joins TRBV9 and TRBJ2-7; D call uncertain. Germline V gives CDR1 SGDLS, CDR2 YYNGEE. Trimming took 0 bases from V and 0 from J, leaving 7 bases between them. This CDR3 comprises 14 residues. For the CDR3, the DNA is TGTGCCAGCAGCGTAGTGGGCTCCTCCTACGAGCAGTACTTC. This gives the protein CASSVVGSSYEQYF.

This chain links TRBV7-3 with TRBJ1-1; 7 positions match TRBD1. In germline, CDR1 is SGHTA, CDR2 FQGTGA. The CDR3 length is 16 residues. With V trimmed by 6 bases and J by 3 bases, 13 bases remained unmatched. The CDR3 DNA sequence: TGTGCCAGCAGTCCTAATCAGGGGGGACGGCACACTGAAGCTTTCTTT. Protein sequence: CASSPNQGGRHTEAFF.

A single count supports this clone. The chain recombines TRBV28 with TRBJ1-6; TRBD1 agrees at 9 bases. The CDR3 contains 14 residues. Germline lookup yields CDR1 MDHEN and CDR2 SYDVKM. Losses at the gene ends were 7 bases for V and 10 bases for J; bases not matched to a gene: 8. CDR3 nucleotides: TGTGCCAGCAACCCCGGGACAGGGAGATCACCCCTCCACTTT. Its translation is CASNPGTGRSPLHF.

The chain recombines TRBV24-1 with TRBJ2-2; TRBD2 is a possible D gene (6 bases). CDR3 length: 14 residues. CDR1 is KGHDR, CDR2 SFDVKD, per germline. Deletions cut 7 bases from V and 4 bases from J, with 12 bases between. This chain's CDR3 is CATRMRGGTGELFF. As DNA, the CDR3 is TGTGCCACCAGGATGAGGGGAGGCACCGGGGAGCTGTTTTTT.

The V gene is TRBV5-6, the J gene TRBJ1-6; D is unclear. The CDR3 runs 15 residues. Germline V gene sequence: CDR1 SGHDT, CDR2 YYEEEE. Between the trimmed V and J ends, which lost 0 bases and 3 bases, there was a span of 7 bases. The CDR3: CASSLDRDYNSPLHF. CDR3 sequence (DNA): TGTGCCAGCAGCTTGGACAGAGACTATAATTCACCCCTCCACTTT.

The V call is TRBV4-1, the J call TRBJ1-2; TRBD1 matches 9 bases. The ends lost 2 bases at V and 4 bases at J; junction bases unmatched: 8. The CDR3 runs to 16 residues. Germline values: CDR1 MGHRA, CDR2 YSYEKL. The CDR3 reads CASSQTNTGGSYGYTF. DNA of the CDR3: TGCGCCAGCAGCCAAACCAACACAGGGGGCAGCTATGGCTACACCTTC.

V and J are TRBV18 and TRBJ2-7, with D unclear. The ends were cut back, 2 bases at V and 7 bases at J, with 12 bases in the middle. Germline assignment: CDR1 KGHSH and CDR2 LQKENI. The CDR3 runs to 13 residues. CDR3 loop: CASSPTGSWEQYF. The CDR3 nucleotides read TGTGCCAGCTCACCAACGGGTTCTTGGGAGCAGTACTTC. Together with reference TRBV18 and TRBJ2-7, the CDR3 gives the full variable domain: NAGVMQNPRHLVRRRGQEARLRCSPMKGHSHVYWYRQLPEEGLKFMVYLQKENIIDESGMPKERFSAEFPKEGPSILRIQQVVRGDSAAYFCASSPTGSWEQYFGPGTRLTVT.

This clone was detected a few times. The J gene is TRBJ2-3, the V gene TRBV2; tentatively, D is TRBD2 (5 bases). Germline V gene lookup returns CDR1 SNHLY and CDR2 FYNNEI. Deletions cut 9 bases from V and 4 bases from J, with 8 bases between. The CDR3 totals 11 residues. The CDR3 spells CASMEADTQYF. Written as DNA, the CDR3 is TGTGCCAGTATGGAGGCAGATACGCAGTATTTT.